Detailed here is one T cell receptor (beta chain). As yet, its antigen is unknown. Both TRBC1 and TRBC2 were covered by a beta constant-region primer of two equimolar oligonucleotides. TCRdb re-derived calls from the UMI-ligation and nested PCR reads in MiXCR, one entry per CDR3 protein. The table records 65,000 to 85,000 distinct CDR3 sequences, about an eighth of them present only once. These data originate in a study of naive and memory T cell subsets. Study-wide results and limits: Diversity fell and Gini index rose from naive through CM, EM, EMRA.

The sequencing input was central memory CD4+ T cells from blood. The origin of this receptor is a human donor in good health.

CDR3 region: CAISESQGSGNTIYF. CDR3 bases: TGTGCCATCAGTGAGTCCCAGGGCTCTGGAAACACCATATATTTT. This chain connects TRBV10-3 to TRBJ1-3; weak D call: TRBD1 (5 bases). Germline V CDR1 and CDR2: ENHRY, SYGVKD. The ends were cut back, 0 bases at V and 0 bases at J, with 6 bases in the middle. This CDR3 contains 15 residues.